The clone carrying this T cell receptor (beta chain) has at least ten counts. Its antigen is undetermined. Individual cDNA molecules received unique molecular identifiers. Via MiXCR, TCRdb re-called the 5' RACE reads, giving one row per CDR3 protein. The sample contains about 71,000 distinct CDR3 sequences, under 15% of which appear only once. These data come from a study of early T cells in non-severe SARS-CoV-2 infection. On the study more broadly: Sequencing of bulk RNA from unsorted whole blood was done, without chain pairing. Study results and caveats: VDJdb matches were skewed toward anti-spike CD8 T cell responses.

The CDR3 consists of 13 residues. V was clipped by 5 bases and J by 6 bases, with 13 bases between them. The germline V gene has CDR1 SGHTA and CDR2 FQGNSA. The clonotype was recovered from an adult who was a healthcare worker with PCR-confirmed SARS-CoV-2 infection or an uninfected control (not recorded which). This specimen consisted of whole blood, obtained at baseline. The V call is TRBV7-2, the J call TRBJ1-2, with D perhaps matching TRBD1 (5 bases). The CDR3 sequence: CASSPQGGHGYTF. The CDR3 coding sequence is TGTGCCAGCAGCCCCCAGGGAGGGCATGGCTACACCTTC.